This T cell receptor (beta chain) was captured by sequencing in a study of blood T cell repertoires in COVID-19. Profiling relied on immunoSEQ multiplex PCR, and the TCRdb table lists in-frame clones only, not all of them. The table lists approximately 220,000 clones, approximately 90% of them singletons. V lost 2 bases to trimming and J lost 0 bases; unmatched junction nucleotides: 5. Germline CDR1 is SGHTA and CDR2 is FQGNSA. CDR3 length equals 16 residues. The sequenced material came from PBMCs or T cells enriched from blood (not recorded which). The J gene is TRBJ1-2, the V gene TRBV7-2, with 8 bases identical to TRBD1. The clonotype was recovered from a woman in her twenties or thirties with acute COVID-19. The CDR3 DNA reads TGTGCCAGCAGCTTAATGGACAGGGCGACTAACTATGGCTACACCTTC. Amino acids: CASSLMDRATNYGYTF.